This T cell receptor (beta chain) stems from a study of cytomegalovirus exposure and HLA in healthy donors. Regarding the study as a whole: Accurate predictions that matched the HLA-A and HLA-B alleles of most subjects were reportedly made from TCR beta sequences. Presence/absence analyses rested on an assumption that sequencing depth was roughly uniform across donors.

Healthy donors of bone marrow made up the group. Only one count was recorded for this clone. The antigen is unknown. The PCR made use of 60 Vbeta and 13 Jbeta primers. Clones were read by immunoSEQ multiplex PCR, and TCRdb kept only the in-frame ones, dropping some. The data hold 100,000 or so clones, with roughly 75% observed a single time. CDR3 length: 14 residues. V dropped 2 bases and J dropped 0 bases, with 6 bases sitting between them. In germline, CDR1 is SGHTA, CDR2 FQGTGA. The specimen sequenced was PBMCs. The receptor was isolated from a young woman in good health and CMV-seropositive. This sequence joins TRBV7-3 and TRBJ2-3, with no clear D. As DNA, the CDR3 is TGTGCCAGCAGCTTATATCAGAGCACAGATACGCAGTATTTT. Protein sequence: CASSLYQSTDTQYF.